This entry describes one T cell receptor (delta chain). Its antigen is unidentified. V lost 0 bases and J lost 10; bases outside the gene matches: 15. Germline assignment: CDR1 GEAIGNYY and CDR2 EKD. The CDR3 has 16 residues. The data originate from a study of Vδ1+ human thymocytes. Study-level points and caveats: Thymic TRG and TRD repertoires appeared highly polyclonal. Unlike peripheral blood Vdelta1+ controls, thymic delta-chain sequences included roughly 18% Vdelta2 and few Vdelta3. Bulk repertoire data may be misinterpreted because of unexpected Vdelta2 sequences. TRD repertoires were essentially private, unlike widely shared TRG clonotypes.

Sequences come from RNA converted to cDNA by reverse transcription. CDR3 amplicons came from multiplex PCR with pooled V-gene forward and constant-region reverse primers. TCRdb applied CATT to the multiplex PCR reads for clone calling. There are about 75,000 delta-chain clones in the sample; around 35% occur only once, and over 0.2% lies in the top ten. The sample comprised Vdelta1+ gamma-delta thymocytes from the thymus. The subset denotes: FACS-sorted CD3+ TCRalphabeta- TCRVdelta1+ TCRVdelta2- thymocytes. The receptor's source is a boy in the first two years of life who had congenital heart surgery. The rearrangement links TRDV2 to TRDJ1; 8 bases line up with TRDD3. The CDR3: CACDTLVLGATGLLIF. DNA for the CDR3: TGTGCCTGTGACACCCTTGTACTGGGGGCCACGGGTTTACTCATCTTT.